This TCR beta chain was captured by sequencing in a study of tumor T cells in aggressive B-cell lymphoma. Here immunoSEQ multiplex PCR was the method, and the copy in TCRdb shows in-frame clones only, minus some. This sample has 970 or so clones, with roughly 80% found just once. Germline loops: CDR1 LGHNA, CDR2 YSLEER. CDR3 length equals 15 residues. V shed 1 base and J shed 5 bases, with 14 bases lying between them. This receptor was obtained from an adult with diffuse large B cell lymphoma. The chain employs TRBV4-3 and TRBJ2-5; a weak D match, TRBD2 (6 bases). Sequencing used tumor tissue. CDR3 DNA sequence: TGCGCCAGCAGCCAAGGGGGACTGACTTTGGAGACCCAGTACTTC. Encoded protein: CASSQGGLTLETQYF.